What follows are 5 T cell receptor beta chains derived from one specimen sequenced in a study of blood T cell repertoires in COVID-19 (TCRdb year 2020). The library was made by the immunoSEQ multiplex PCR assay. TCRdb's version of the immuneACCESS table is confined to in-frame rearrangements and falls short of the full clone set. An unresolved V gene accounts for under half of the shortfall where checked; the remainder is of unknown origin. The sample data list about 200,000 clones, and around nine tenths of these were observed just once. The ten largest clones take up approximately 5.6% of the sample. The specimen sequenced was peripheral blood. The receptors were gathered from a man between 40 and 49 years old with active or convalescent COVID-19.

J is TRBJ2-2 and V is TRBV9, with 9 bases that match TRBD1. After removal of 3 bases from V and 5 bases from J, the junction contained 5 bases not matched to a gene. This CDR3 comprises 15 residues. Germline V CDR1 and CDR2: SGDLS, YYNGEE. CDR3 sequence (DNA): TGTGCCAGCAGCGGAAGGACAGGGGTGACCGGGGAGCTGTTTTTT. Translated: CASSGRTGVTGELFF. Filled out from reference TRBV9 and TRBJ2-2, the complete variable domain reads DSGVTQTPKHLITATGQRVTLRCSPRSGDLSVYWYQQSLDQGLQFLIQYYNGEERAKGNILERFSAQQFPDLHSELNLSSLELGDSALYFCASSGRTGVTGELFFGEGSRLTVL.

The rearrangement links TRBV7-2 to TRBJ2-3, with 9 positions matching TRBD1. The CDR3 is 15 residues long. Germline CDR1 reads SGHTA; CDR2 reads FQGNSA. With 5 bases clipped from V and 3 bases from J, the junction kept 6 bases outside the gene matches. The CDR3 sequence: CASSSRDRATDTQYF. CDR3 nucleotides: TGTGCCAGCAGCAGCCGGGACAGGGCTACAGATACGCAGTATTTT.

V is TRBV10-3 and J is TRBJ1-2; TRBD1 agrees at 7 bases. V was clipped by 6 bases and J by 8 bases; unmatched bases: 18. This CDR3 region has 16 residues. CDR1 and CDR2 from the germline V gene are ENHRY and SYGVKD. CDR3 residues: CAISLRQGVQMGGYTF. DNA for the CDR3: TGTGCCATCAGCCTCAGACAGGGCGTTCAGATGGGAGGCTACACCTTC.

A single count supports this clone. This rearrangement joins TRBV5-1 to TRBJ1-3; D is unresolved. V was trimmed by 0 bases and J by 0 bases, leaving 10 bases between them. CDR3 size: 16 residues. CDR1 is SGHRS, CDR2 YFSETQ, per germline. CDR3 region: CASSLDIDYSGNTIYF. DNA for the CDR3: TGCGCCAGCAGCTTGGACATCGATTACTCTGGAAACACCATATATTTT.

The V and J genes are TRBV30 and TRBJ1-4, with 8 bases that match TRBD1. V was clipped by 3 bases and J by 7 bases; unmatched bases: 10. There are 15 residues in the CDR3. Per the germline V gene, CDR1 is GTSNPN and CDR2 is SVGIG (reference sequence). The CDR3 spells CAWSDSRGLGEKLFF. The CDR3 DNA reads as TGTGCCTGGAGCGACAGCAGGGGGCTAGGTGAAAAACTGTTTTTT.